This is a list of T cell receptor beta chains from one sample in a study of cytomegalovirus exposure and HLA in healthy donors. Clones were sequenced by immunoSEQ multiplex PCR, and TCRdb holds only the in-frame ones, with some missing. The repertoire holds 100,000 to 150,000 clones, with around 80% as singletons. The sample comprised PBMCs. All receptors come from a woman in her late teens or twenties in good health and CMV-seronegative. Each CDR3 is given with its conserved first and last residue. The D gene is left open where the match is weak. For some rows the clone size is stated as once, few or many, or as a class when expanded; others skip it.

CDR3aa: CASSPGNTGELFF; CDR3nt: TGTGCCAGCAGTCCGGGGAACACCGGGGAGCTGTTTTTT; j_gene: TRBJ2-2; v_gene: TRBV27; abundance: -; d_gene: -; len: 13
CDR3aa: CATNKVQGASGYTF; CDR3nt: TGTGCAACCAATAAAGTACAGGGGGCGAGTGGCTACACCTTC; j_gene: TRBJ1-2; v_gene: TRBV2; abundance: -; d_gene: TRBD1; len: 14
CDR3aa: CASSLRDRGLRGYTF; CDR3nt: TGTGCCAGCAGCTTGAGGGACAGGGGGTTACGTGGCTACACCTTC; j_gene: TRBJ1-2; v_gene: TRBV5-6; abundance: once; d_gene: TRBD1; len: 15
CDR3aa: CASSLAGLASSTDTQYF; CDR3nt: TGCGCCAGCAGCTTGGCGGGACTAGCGTCTAGCACAGATACGCAGTATTTT; j_gene: TRBJ2-3; v_gene: TRBV5-1; abundance: -; d_gene: TRBD2; len: 17
CDR3aa: CASSPSLGRADTGELFF; CDR3nt: TGTGCCAGCAGTCCCTCCCTCGGGAGGGCGGACACCGGGGAGCTGTTTTTT; j_gene: TRBJ2-2; v_gene: TRBV27; abundance: -; d_gene: TRBD2; len: 17
CDR3aa: CASSIIGDYGYTF; CDR3nt: TGTGCCAGTAGTATAATAGGGGACTATGGCTACACCTTC; j_gene: TRBJ1-2; v_gene: TRBV19; abundance: once; d_gene: -; len: 13
CDR3aa: CASSYGSGGGYEQYF; CDR3nt: TGTGCCAGCAGTTACGGGTCAGGGGGAGGATACGAGCAGTACTTC; j_gene: TRBJ2-7; v_gene: TRBV6-5; abundance: -; d_gene: -; len: 15
CDR3aa: CASSDSGGSSYNEQFF; CDR3nt: TGTGCCAGCAGTGACTCGGGGGGGAGCTCCTACAATGAGCAGTTCTTC; j_gene: TRBJ2-1; v_gene: TRBV6-4; abundance: -; d_gene: TRBD2; len: 16
CDR3aa: CASSNSLLNTQYF; CDR3nt: TGTGCCAGCTCTAACTCTCTTCTAAATACGCAGTATTTT; j_gene: TRBJ2-3; v_gene: TRBV6-1; abundance: -; d_gene: -; len: 13
CDR3aa: CASSPSGQGRNTEAFF; CDR3nt: TGTGCCAGCAGCCCCTCCGGACAGGGTAGGAACACTGAAGCTTTCTTT; j_gene: TRBJ1-1; v_gene: TRBV7-9; abundance: -; d_gene: TRBD1; len: 16
CDR3aa: CAWSVGGPYNSPLHF; CDR3nt: TGTGCCTGGAGTGTCGGGGGGCCTTATAATTCACCCCTCCACTTT; j_gene: TRBJ1-6; v_gene: TRBV30; abundance: -; d_gene: -; len: 15
CDR3aa: CATSREWRSYEQYF; CDR3nt: TGTGCCACCAGCAGAGAATGGCGGAGCTACGAGCAGTACTTC; j_gene: TRBJ2-7; v_gene: TRBV15; abundance: -; d_gene: -; len: 14
CDR3aa: CASTSVGSQETQYF; CDR3nt: TGTGCCAGCACTTCCGTAGGGAGCCAAGAGACCCAGTACTTC; j_gene: TRBJ2-5; v_gene: TRBV5-4; abundance: -; d_gene: -; len: 14
CDR3aa: CASSRSGTGPEQYF; CDR3nt: TGTGCCAGCAGTAGATCCGGGACAGGCCCCGAGCAGTACTTC; j_gene: TRBJ2-7; v_gene: TRBV27; abundance: -; d_gene: TRBD1; len: 14
CDR3aa: CASSLAGDTYNEQFF; CDR3nt: TGTGCCAGCAGCTTAGCCGGGGATACCTACAATGAGCAGTTCTTC; j_gene: TRBJ2-1; v_gene: TRBV7-8; abundance: -; d_gene: -; len: 15
CDR3aa: CSAQSLTGRLEQYF; CDR3nt: TGCAGCGCCCAATCACTCACAGGACGGCTCGAGCAGTACTTC; j_gene: TRBJ2-7; v_gene: TRBV29-1; abundance: -; d_gene: -; len: 14
CDR3aa: CASSTSGTDPYEQYF; CDR3nt: TGCGCCAGCAGCACCTCCGGGACTGACCCCTACGAGCAGTACTTC; j_gene: TRBJ2-7; v_gene: TRBV5-1; abundance: -; d_gene: -; len: 15
CDR3aa: CASSSQPGGYTF; CDR3nt: TGTGCCAGCAGTTCCCAGCCGGGTGGCTACACCTTC; j_gene: TRBJ1-2; v_gene: TRBV27; abundance: -; d_gene: -; len: 12
CDR3aa: CASLGGTDTQYF; CDR3nt: TGTGCCTCGCTAGGGGGCACAGATACGCAGTATTTT; j_gene: TRBJ2-3; v_gene: TRBV30; abundance: -; d_gene: -; len: 12
CDR3aa: CATLGSQETQYF; CDR3nt: TGTGCCACTCTAGGGAGTCAAGAGACCCAGTACTTC; j_gene: TRBJ2-5; v_gene: TRBV6-5; abundance: -; d_gene: -; len: 12
CDR3aa: CASSEFPSGSPYNEQFF; CDR3nt: TGTGCCAGCAGTGAATTTCCCAGCGGGAGTCCCTACAATGAGCAGTTCTTC; j_gene: TRBJ2-1; v_gene: TRBV25-1; abundance: -; d_gene: TRBD2; len: 17
CDR3aa: CDSSLRRAGGGEETQYF; CDR3nt: TGCGACAGCAGCTTGAGGAGGGCAGGGGGCGGGGAAGAGACCCAGTACTTC; j_gene: TRBJ2-5; v_gene: TRBV5-1; abundance: few; d_gene: TRBD1; len: 17